This T cell receptor (beta chain) was recorded in a study of blood T cell repertoires in COVID-19. Study overall: The United States, Italy and Spain supplied acute and convalescent COVID-19 samples. T cells, B-cell-depleted T cells, or PBMCs provided the cDNA or gDNA that served as material.

Membership in each cohort depended on participant-reported clinical history. V was pared by 3 bases and J by 3 bases, with 6 bases between. The CDR3 totals 13 residues. Germline V gene lookup returns CDR1 SGHTA and CDR2 FQGNSA. As handled by the study authors: Cell counts per sample came from amplifying reference gene primers. Clones were sequenced by immunoSEQ multiplex PCR, and TCRdb holds only the in-frame ones, with some missing. That table supplies the V and J calls and clone size; D and trimming were determined from the DNA. The data show 170,000 or so clones, with approximately 88% seen just once and 5% to 8.5% held by the top ten.

The source is a woman in her forties or fifties who had recovered from COVID-19. The V and J genes are TRBV7-2 and TRBJ2-1; no firm D call. The sequenced material came from PBMCs or T cells enriched from blood (not recorded which). The CDR3 is CASSFESYNEQFF. As DNA, the CDR3 is TGTGCCAGCAGCTTCGAGAGCTACAATGAGCAGTTCTTC.